This T cell receptor beta chain was captured by sequencing in a study of cytomegalovirus exposure and HLA in healthy donors. About this clone itself: Its cognate antigen is unknown.

Study outcomes and limitations: There were around 160 TCR beta chains listed as cytomegalovirus-associated.

Generated by immunoSEQ multiplex PCR, the TCRdb table keeps only in-frame clones and is missing some. This sample yields 150,000 to 200,000 clones, of which around 80% are seen a single time; about 1.2% belongs to the top ten. Germline V lookup: CDR1 SGHDT, CDR2 YYEEEE. V was clipped by 4 bases and J by 5 bases, with 13 bases between them. This CDR3 comprises 13 residues. The sequence was obtained from a woman aged 25-40 years in good health and CMV-seronegative. Sample: PBMCs. This chain links TRBV5-6 with TRBJ2-7; the D gene is possibly TRBD2 (5 bases). The CDR3, as DNA: TGTGCCAGCAGCCTCCCCGAGGGCCACGAGCAGTACTTC. Translation: CASSLPEGHEQYF.